Listed below are T cell receptor beta chains from one sample, sequenced in a study of T cells after yellow fever vaccination. TCRdb independently ran MiXCR on the 5' RACE reads; one entry per CDR3 protein. This sample yields over 10,000 distinct CDR3 sequences, of which approximately 5% are seen a single time; less than 55% belongs to the top ten. Specimen: PBMCs, either bulk or a sorted T-cell subset (CD4+, CD8+, memory, or dextramer-sorted; not recorded which), collected 45 days after the yellow fever booster vaccination. These receptors were collected from a young man who received the YFV17D yellow fever vaccine. Both conserved end residues are part of each CDR3. D genes are given only for firm matches. The size entry is marked missing in some rows and otherwise reads once, few, many or a size class.

many,TRBD1,TRBV30,TRBJ1-2,CAWSEGDRLKGGYTF,TGTGCCTGGAGTGAGGGGGACAGACTTAAGGGAGGCTACACCTTC
many,NA,TRBV10-3,TRBJ2-7,CAIRFAAATYEQYF,TGTGCCATCAGGTTCGCGGCAGCAACCTACGAGCAGTACTTC
many,NA,TRBV28,TRBJ2-7,CASSRLDYEQYF,TGTGCCAGCAGTAGGTTAGACTACGAGCAGTACTTC
many,NA,TRBV3-1,TRBJ1-2,CASSRRDGYTF,TGTGCCAGCAGCAGACGGGATGGCTACACCTTC
few,TRBD1,TRBV12-3/TRBV12-4,TRBJ1-3,CASSYPVTGDYSGNTIYF,TGTGCCAGCAGTTATCCGGTGACAGGGGACTACTCTGGAAACACCATATATTTT
many,TRBD2,TRBV19,TRBJ2-7,CASSQEVSLGGTYEQYF,TGTGCCAGTAGCCAAGAAGTGAGTTTGGGAGGGACCTACGAGCAGTACTTC
many,TRBD2,TRBV20-1,TRBJ2-1,CIPRVRTSGRGNEQFF,TGCATTCCCCGGGTTCGGACGAGCGGGAGAGGTAATGAGCAGTTCTTC
many,NA,TRBV19,TRBJ2-2,CASSIGGRYTGELFF,TGTGCCAGTAGTATAGGGGGGCGATACACCGGGGAGCTGTTTTTT
many,TRBD1,TRBV7-9,TRBJ1-5,CASSWDRESDQPQHF,TGTGCCAGCAGCTGGGACAGGGAGTCAGATCAGCCCCAGCATTTT
many,NA,TRBV5-5,TRBJ2-7,CASSLILGQSYEQYF,TGTGCCAGCAGCTTGATTCTCGGACAGAGCTACGAGCAGTACTTC
many,NA,TRBV20-1,TRBJ2-3,CSASGTSGSSDTQYF,TGCAGTGCTAGTGGGACTTCCGGATCGTCAGATACGCAGTATTTT
many,NA,TRBV29-1,TRBJ2-1,CSVDNGGEQFF,TGCAGCGTCGATAATGGTGGGGAGCAGTTCTTC
many,NA,TRBV20-1,TRBJ2-7,CSARHRAYEQYF,TGCAGTGCTAGACACAGGGCATACGAGCAGTACTTC
many,TRBD2,TRBV20-1,TRBJ2-7,CSAMGSSGSGSYEQYF,TGCAGTGCGATGGGTTCTAGCGGGAGTGGCTCCTACGAGCAGTACTTC
many,NA,TRBV12-3/TRBV12-4,TRBJ1-2,CASSLTGPGDGDGYTF,TGTGCCAGCAGTTTAACAGGGCCAGGAGATGGAGATGGCTACACCTTC
many,NA,TRBV20-1,TRBJ2-5,CSVGGGMVQETQYF,TGCAGCGTAGGGGGAGGCATGGTCCAAGAGACCCAGTACTTC
many,NA,TRBV27,TRBJ2-2,CASSFRASTRGSGIGELFF,TGTGCCAGCAGTTTCAGGGCCTCAACCCGGGGGTCGGGGATCGGGGAGCTGTTTTTT
many,NA,TRBV9,TRBJ1-2,CASSVEVGGYGYTF,TGTGCCAGCAGCGTAGAGGTGGGGGGCTATGGCTACACCTTC
many,NA,TRBV7-2,TRBJ2-3,CASSLRTSTDTQYF,TGTGCCAGCAGCCTACGGACAAGCACAGATACGCAGTATTTT
many,NA,TRBV19,TRBJ2-1,CAGILGRHYNEQFF,TGTGCCGGAATTTTGGGACGGCACTACAATGAGCAGTTCTTC
many,NA,TRBV2,TRBJ2-3,CASSEGDPDTQYF,TGTGCCAGCAGTGAGGGGGACCCAGATACGCAGTATTTT
many,NA,TRBV20-1,TRBJ1-1,CRLGGRQYTEAFF,TGCAGGCTAGGGGGTCGCCAGTACACTGAAGCTTTCTTT
many,TRBD2,TRBV5-1,TRBJ2-3,CASSLSSGRIDTQYF,TGCGCCAGCAGCTTAAGCAGCGGGAGAATAGATACGCAGTATTTT
medium-sized,NA,TRBV7-8,TRBJ2-4,CASSLALGVGAKNIQYF,TGTGCCAGCAGCTTAGCTCTGGGGGTGGGAGCCAAAAACATTCAGTACTTC
many,TRBD2,TRBV12-3/TRBV12-4,TRBJ2-3,CASSPGLAGVGTQYF,TGTGCCAGCAGTCCCGGACTAGCGGGAGTGGGTACGCAGTATTTT
many,TRBD1,TRBV4-3,TRBJ2-6,CASSQEEGDRRNVLTF,TGCGCCAGCAGCCAAGAAGAGGGGGACAGGAGGAACGTCCTGACTTTC
many,TRBD1,TRBV14,TRBJ1-2,CASSQAYTGGLGGYTF,TGTGCCAGCAGCCAAGCGTACACAGGGGGCCTTGGTGGCTACACCTTC
many,TRBD2,TRBV11-2,TRBJ2-1,CASSVGLAGVNEQFF,TGTGCCAGCAGCGTGGGACTAGCGGGAGTCAATGAGCAGTTCTTC
many,NA,TRBV20-1,TRBJ2-1,CSARTLTYNEQFF,TGCAGTGCTAGGACCCTAACCTACAATGAGCAGTTCTTC
many,TRBD1,TRBV6-5,TRBJ2-4,CASSYRSTGGAKNIQYF,TGTGCCAGCAGTTACCGCTCGACAGGGGGGGCCAAAAACATTCAGTACTTC
many,TRBD2,TRBV27,TRBJ2-3,CASSLDLADTDTQYF,TGTGCCAGCAGTTTAGATCTAGCGGACACAGATACGCAGTATTTT
many,NA,TRBV4-1,TRBJ1-2,CASSQGVTGYFDYTF,TGCGCCAGCAGCCAAGGGGTGACGGGTTATTTTGACTACACCTTC
many,NA,TRBV30,TRBJ1-4,CAWSPGPGKLFF,TGTGCCTGGAGTCCGGGACCCGGAAAACTGTTTTTT
NA,NA,TRBV4-2,TRBJ2-7,CASSPGILCGQYF,TGTGCCAGCAGCCCCGGGATCCTCTGCGGGCAGTACTTC
many,NA,TRBV6-5,TRBJ2-3,CASSSTTDTQYF,TGTGCCAGCAGTTCCACTACAGATACGCAGTATTTT
many,TRBD1,TRBV7-6,TRBJ2-2,CASSFQTGENTGELFF,TGTGCCAGCAGCTTTCAGACAGGGGAGAACACCGGGGAGCTGTTTTTT
many,NA,TRBV27,TRBJ2-7,CASMRRWGRPGYEQYF,TGTGCCAGCATGCGGAGATGGGGCCGGCCTGGCTACGAGCAGTACTTC
many,NA,TRBV5-1,TRBJ2-2,CASSLAEVGAGELFF,TGCGCCAGCAGCTTGGCCGAGGTAGGCGCCGGGGAGCTGTTTTTT
many,NA,TRBV6-5,TRBJ1-3,CASMPGVSGNTIYF,TGTGCCAGCATGCCAGGGGTCTCTGGAAACACCATATATTTT
many,TRBD1,TRBV20-1,TRBJ2-5,CSARAGGETQYF,TGCAGTGCTAGAGCAGGGGGAGAGACCCAGTACTTC
many,NA,TRBV29-1,TRBJ2-2,CSAQISPVGELFF,TGCAGCGCGCAAATATCCCCCGTCGGGGAGCTGTTTTTT
many,TRBD1,TRBV3-1,TRBJ2-7,CASSQVSQGAYEQYF,TGTGCCAGCAGCCAAGTTAGCCAGGGGGCCTACGAGCAGTACTTC
many,NA,TRBV7-2,TRBJ1-1,CASSLPFGLEAFF,TGTGCCAGCAGCCTCCCCTTTGGGCTAGAAGCTTTCTTT
many,NA,TRBV10-3,TRBJ2-1,CAIKSPGDEQFF,TGTGCCATCAAGAGCCCCGGAGACGAGCAGTTCTTC
many,NA,TRBV7-2,TRBJ2-7,CASSYPSRPYYEQYF,TGTGCCAGCAGCTACCCAAGCAGGCCCTACTACGAGCAGTACTTC
NA,TRBD1,TRBV20-1,TRBJ2-2,CSAETGRNTGELFF,TGCAGTGCGGAGACAGGGAGGAACACCGGGGAGCTGTTTTTT